These T cell receptor beta chains were read from a single sample in a study of shared clonotypes between healthy human individuals. Some clones are missing from TCRdb's copy, which holds only in-frame ones; the method was immunoSEQ multiplex PCR. The repertoire holds roughly 2,000,000 clones, over 85% seen once, with around 1.7% in the top ten. The specimen sequenced was naive CD8+ T cells from PBMCs. The receptors here all came from a young man in good health. Some clones in this sample may be carry-over from other donors' samples. CDR3s include the opening cysteine and the closing phenylalanine or tryptophan. Each record gives: CDR3 length, J gene, D gene, V gene, CDR3 protein, CDR3 DNA. A D gene is named only where the DNA matches it firmly.

CDR3 length: 13; J gene: TRBJ2-1; D gene: .; V gene: TRBV30; CDR3 protein: CAWSPPRGNEQFF; CDR3 DNA: TGTGCCTGGTCCCCCCCGAGAGGTAATGAGCAGTTCTTC
CDR3 length: 16; J gene: TRBJ1-2; D gene: .; V gene: TRBV6-5; CDR3 protein: CASSYSVASTLDGYTF; CDR3 DNA: TGTGCCAGCAGTTACTCGGTTGCGTCGACATTAGATGGCTACACCTTC
CDR3 length: 13; J gene: TRBJ1-2; D gene: TRBD1; V gene: TRBV29-1; CDR3 protein: CSVGTGGSQGYTF; CDR3 DNA: TGCAGCGTTGGGACAGGGGGCTCGCAGGGCTACACCTTC
CDR3 length: 14; J gene: TRBJ2-7; D gene: TRBD1; V gene: TRBV7-9; CDR3 protein: CASSRGDRVHEQYF; CDR3 DNA: TGTGCCAGCAGTCGCGGAGACAGGGTGCACGAGCAGTACTTC
CDR3 length: 15; J gene: TRBJ2-7; D gene: .; V gene: TRBV4-1; CDR3 protein: CASSQDLSKTYEQYF; CDR3 DNA: TGCGCCAGCAGCCAAGATCTGAGCAAGACCTACGAGCAGTACTTC
CDR3 length: 15; J gene: TRBJ1-1; D gene: .; V gene: TRBV5-1; CDR3 protein: CASSLVDSMNTEAFF; CDR3 DNA: TGCGCCAGCAGCTTGGTGGACAGTATGAACACTGAAGCTTTCTTT
CDR3 length: 17; J gene: TRBJ2-5; D gene: TRBD1; V gene: TRBV5-1; CDR3 protein: CASSFSTGNLPKETQYF; CDR3 DNA: TGCGCCAGCAGCTTTTCGACAGGGAACCTACCTAAAGAGACCCAGTACTTC
CDR3 length: 14; J gene: TRBJ2-7; D gene: .; V gene: TRBV30; CDR3 protein: CAWSVSGFPYEQYF; CDR3 DNA: TGTGCCTGGAGTGTATCAGGATTTCCCTACGAGCAGTACTTC
CDR3 length: 13; J gene: TRBJ1-2; D gene: TRBD1; V gene: TRBV15; CDR3 protein: CATSRRQGNGYTF; CDR3 DNA: TGTGCCACCAGCAGGCGACAGGGGAATGGCTACACCTTC
CDR3 length: 12; J gene: TRBJ2-5; D gene: .; V gene: TRBV7-8; CDR3 protein: CASSSWEETQYF; CDR3 DNA: TGTGCCAGCAGCTCATGGGAGGAGACCCAGTACTTC
CDR3 length: 16; J gene: TRBJ2-1; D gene: TRBD2; V gene: TRBV27; CDR3 protein: CASSLTGTSGMDEQFF; CDR3 DNA: TGTGCCAGCAGTTTAACTGGGACTAGCGGGATGGATGAGCAGTTCTTC